The sequence of this TCR beta chain was determined in a study of blood T cells in healthy people across ages (dated by TCRdb to the mid-2010s). For context, the study as a whole: In model experiments, template switching captured about one uniquely barcoded TCR beta cDNA molecule for every two T cells. To track age-related changes in TCR beta repertoire diversity, the study relied on deep sequencing normalized with unique cDNA molecular identifiers. Donors were grouped into four age groups: young (average approximately 16 years), middle-aged (over 35), aged (approximately 67) and long-lived (just over 80). To avoid experimental bias, donors of different ages were spread randomly across the sequencing lanes. For two donors (one aged 18 to 29 and one aged 80 or older), the study analyzed two additional independent replicas of 1 million unique cDNA reads from the same blood draw. Here is what the overall study found, with its caveats: Observed TCR beta diversity per million T cells fell roughly linearly with age, and a significant reduction was already apparent by age roughly 40. Total diversity estimates from one million sequenced T cells were considered lower bounds and underestimates. Compared with the aged group, the long-lived group had more naive CD4+ T cells, fewer expanded clones and increased TCR diversity, suggesting age selection. A strong correlation was found between observed TCR beta diversity and the percentage of naive T cells measured by flow cytometry. Bulk unsorted PBMC profiling prevented conclusive comparison of naive and antigen-experienced compartments. Donor CMV infection status was unknown, potentially confounding age-related changes in expanded clonotypes.

The library was produced with 5' RACE. Sequencing was carried out with an Illumina HiSeq 2500. A second PCR of about 6 to 11 cycles was run with a J-beta primer mix and a sample-barcoded 5' primer. A template-switch 5' adaptor carrying 12 random nucleotides introduced a unique molecular identifier onto each TCR beta cDNA molecule. Each sample yielded at least 3 million CDR3-containing paired-end reads. The Mint cDNA synthesis kit, primed by a TRBC-specific oligonucleotide, was used to synthesize first-strand cDNA from all RNA. All cDNA was treated with uracil-DNA glycosylase and then went through a first 18-cycle PCR with the universal primers M1SS and BC2_uni_R. The study's own analysis went as follows. Normalization of each sample was performed by random selection of 1 million high-quality reads, each carrying a distinct molecular identifier. Reads with shared molecular identifiers were discarded instead of being binned into consensus sequences. MiTCR, run with a Q25 quality threshold and the strictest error-elimination algorithm, handled CDR3 identification, clonotype clustering and error correction. A nonparametric unseen species model with Euler transformation was used to estimate a lower bound on total TCR beta diversity. The public reads were reanalyzed by TCRdb: fastp trimming at Q25, MiXCR alignment, in-frame beta chains only. Entries that share a CDR3 protein sequence are merged under the most common genes and DNA. What appears here as the V and J calls and clone size reflects TCRdb's work, not the paper's. The sample table lists some 1.6 million distinct CDR3 sequences, about 31% of them with a count of one. The ten largest clones capture approximately 10% of the sample.

A note on this clonotype: The antigen it binds to is not known. Per-base quality was not reported, and no clone a single base away is much larger than it.

The germline V gene yields SGDLS for CDR1 and YYNGEE for CDR2. The CDR3 spans 13 residues, from the cysteine through the phenylalanine. Only CDR3 DNA is held: 39 bases, read in frame from base 1. Deletion took 0 bases off V and 5 bases off J, with a span of 8 bases between the germline ends. Systemically healthy Caucasian individuals from Russia, 39 in total and aged roughly 6 to 100 years, were included as donors. Each donor gave 9.5 to 10 milliliters of peripheral blood, drawn into EDTA-treated Vacutainer tubes. Ficoll-Paque density-gradient centrifugation was used to isolate PBMCs, with at least 7 million per sample. Trizol reagent was used to extract total RNA from PBMCs, with at least 5.5 micrograms per sample. Naive CD45RAhigh/CD27high T cell percentages were measured by flow cytometry on a PBMC aliquot from every donor.

This TCR was sampled from a woman aged 30 to 39 in good health. Sequencing input: blood. This sequence uses TRBV9 and TRBJ1-1; the D gene assignment is ambiguous. DNA sequence: TGTGCCAGCAGCGTAGTAACCGGAACTGAAGCTTTCTTT. Translated, this gives CASSVVTGTEAFF. Supplemented by the reference TRBV9 and TRBJ1-1 proteins around the CDR3, the complete variable domain is DSGVTQTPKHLITATGQRVTLRCSPRSGDLSVYWYQQSLDQGLQFLIQYYNGEERAKGNILERFSAQQFPDLHSELNLSSLELGDSALYFCASSVVTGTEAFFGQGTRLTVV.